Following are 11 T cell receptor beta chains from one sample sequenced in a study of cytomegalovirus exposure and HLA in healthy donors (dated by TCRdb to the late 2010s). Library preparation was by the immunoSEQ multiplex PCR assay. Held by TCRdb, this immuneACCESS table contains in-frame sequences only and omits some clones. Under half of the omission traces to an unresolved V gene where checked; the cause of the rest is unknown. In this sample the table shows 170,000 or so clones, approximately 81% of which occur a single time. The ten largest clones take up 16% of the sample. Sequenced material: PBMCs. Receptors originate from a man aged 18 to 29 in good health and CMV-seropositive.

This CDR3 reads CASSLAPGYEQYF. The CDR3 DNA is TGTGCCAGCAGTTTAGCCCCAGGTTACGAGCAGTACTTC. This chain uses TRBV27 with TRBJ2-7; no clear D. The germline gives CDR1 MNHEY, CDR2 SMNVEV (reference sequence). Trimming took 2 bases from V and 4 from J, leaving 9 bases between them. The CDR3 extends over 13 amino acids.

Notes on this clone: One end of the junction does not line up with germline, which may come from a read error. The chain has TRBV6-1 and TRBJ2-7; D gene uncertain. CDR3 size: 13 residues. Germline values: CDR1 MNHNS, CDR2 SASEGT. CDR3: CASSETPRSRIIF. CDR3 in DNA: TGTGCCAGCAGTGAAACACCCCGGAGCCGCATCATCTTC.

This sequence joins TRBV2 and TRBJ2-3; D is possibly TRBD2 (5 bases). Germline assignment: CDR1 SNHLY and CDR2 FYNNEI. V lost 6 bases to trimming and J lost 4 bases, with 17 bases between them. The CDR3 contains 15 residues. The DNA for the CDR3 is TGTGCCAGCAGCTACCGGACTGGTGAATCAGATACGCAGTATTTT. Its protein product is CASSYRTGESDTQYF.

The table lists this clone with a count of one. The V call is TRBV2, the J call TRBJ2-7, with 8 bases aligning to TRBD1. The CDR3 loop spans 13 amino acids. CDR1 and CDR2 from the germline V gene are SNHLY and FYNNEI. With 7 bases clipped from V and 3 bases from J, the junction kept 5 bases outside the gene matches. DNA of the CDR3: TGTGCCAGCACCCCAGACAGGGGCTACGAGCAGTACTTC. Amino acid sequence: CASTPDRGYEQYF.

This clone was seen only once. This sequence joins TRBV27 and TRBJ1-1, with TRBD1 identical over 11 bases. V was clipped by 4 bases and J by 6 bases; unmatched bases: 1. From germline, CDR1 is MNHEY and CDR2 SMNVEV (reference sequence). The length of the CDR3 is 13 residues. As DNA, the CDR3 is TGTGCCAGCAGTTGGGGACAGGGGGCTGAAGCTTTCTTT. Its protein product is CASSWGQGAEAFF.

J is TRBJ2-7 and V is TRBV5-1; the match to TRBD1 covers 7 bases. The CDR3 covers 13 residues. Germline assignment: CDR1 SGHRS and CDR2 YFSETQ. V lost 7 bases to trimming and J lost 5 bases; unmatched junction nucleotides: 9. The CDR3 reads CASSGDSGDEQYF. CDR3 DNA sequence: TGCGCCAGCTCCGGGGACAGTGGCGACGAGCAGTACTTC.

The gene calls are TRBV6-5 and TRBJ1-2; D gene unclear. V shed 4 bases and J shed 4 bases, with 16 bases lying between them. Germline V gene data show CDR1 as MNHEY and CDR2 as SVGAGI. The CDR3 covers 15 residues. The CDR3 here is CASSSYREVLYGYTF. The CDR3 DNA reads TGTGCCAGCAGTTCATACCGAGAGGTTCTCTATGGCTACACCTTC.

The gene calls are TRBV30 and TRBJ1-1, with D possibly matching TRBD1 (5 bases). CDR1 and CDR2 from the germline V gene are GTSNPN and SVGIG (reference sequence). CDR3 size: 14 residues. V was trimmed by 1 base and J by 1 base, leaving 10 bases between them. The CDR3 nucleotides are TGTGCCTGGAGTGCTACAGGTTGGAACACTGAAGCTTTCTTT. This translates into CAWSATGWNTEAFF. Full variable domain (rest looked up from reference TRBV30 and TRBJ1-1): SQTIHQWPATLVQPVGSPLSLECTVEGTSNPNLYWYRQAAGRGLQLLFYSVGIGQISSEVPQNLSASRPQDRQFILSSKKLLLSDSGFYLCAWSATGWNTEAFFGQGTRLTVV.

The genes are TRBV28 and TRBJ2-3; maybe TRBD2 (5 bases). This CDR3 has 11 amino acids. Trimming stripped 7 bases from V and 3 bases from J, with 5 bases between. The V gene's germline CDR1 is MDHEN and CDR2 SYDVKM. CDR3 in amino acids: CASTGTDTQYF. The CDR3 DNA sequence: TGTGCCAGCACGGGGACAGATACGCAGTATTTT.

V gene TRBV28 combines with J gene TRBJ2-3; TRBD2 matches at 15 bases. CDR1 and CDR2 (germline): MDHEN, SYDVKM. The CDR3 sequence is 17 residues long. The V segment lost 4 bases and the J segment 5 bases; nucleotides outside the gene matches: 7. In DNA form, the CDR3 reads TGTGCCAGCAGTTCAGCCGGGACTAGCGGGGGGCTAGATACGCAGTATTTT. It is translated as CASSSAGTSGGLDTQYF.

The genes are TRBV25-1 and TRBJ2-3; 12 bases map to TRBD1. CDR1 and CDR2 (germline): MGHDK, SYGVNS. Unmatched junction bases numbered 11, after V lost 5 bases and J lost 2 bases. The CDR3 loop spans 18 amino acids. CDR3 protein: CASSSSGTGGGITDTQYF. CDR3 nucleotides: TGTGCCAGCAGTTCGTCCGGGACAGGGGGCGGGATCACAGATACGCAGTATTTT.